This T cell receptor (beta chain) appears in the sequencing data of a study of OX40 agonist ivuxolimab in advanced cancers. The CDR3 covers 12 residues. Germline values: CDR1 SGHRS, CDR2 YFSETQ. Assay: immunoSEQ multiplex PCR; the TCRdb copy retains only in-frame clones and omits some. The table has 65,000 to 95,000 clones, around 85% seen once. V gene TRBV5-1 combines with J gene TRBJ2-5; perhaps TRBD1 as D (5 bases). The J call may be in error: the DNA end matches TRBJ2-7 better. The source is an adult with an advanced solid tumor such as melanoma, head and neck, liver or kidney cancer. The sample in question was CD4+ or CD8+ T cells sorted from blood, obtained in a trial of the OX40 agonist ivuxolimab. CDR3 coding DNA: TGCGCCAGCAGCATAGACAGCTACGAGCAGTACTTC. Translating gives CASSIDSYEQYF.